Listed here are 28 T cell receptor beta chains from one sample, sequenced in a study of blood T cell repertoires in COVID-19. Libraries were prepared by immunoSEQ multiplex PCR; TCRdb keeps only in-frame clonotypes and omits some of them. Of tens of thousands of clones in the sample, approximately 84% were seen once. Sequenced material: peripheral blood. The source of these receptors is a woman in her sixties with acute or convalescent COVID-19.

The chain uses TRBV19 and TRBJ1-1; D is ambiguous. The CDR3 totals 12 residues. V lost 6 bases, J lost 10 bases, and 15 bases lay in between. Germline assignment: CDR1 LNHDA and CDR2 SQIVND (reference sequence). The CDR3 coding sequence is TGTGCCAGTAGCCCCGGACGTAGCGGAGCTTTCTTT. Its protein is CASSPGRSGAFF.

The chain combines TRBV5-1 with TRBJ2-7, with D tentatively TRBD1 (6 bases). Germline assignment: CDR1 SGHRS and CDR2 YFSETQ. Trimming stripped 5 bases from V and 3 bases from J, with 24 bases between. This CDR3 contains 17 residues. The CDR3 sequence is CASSQGKYRALDYEQYF. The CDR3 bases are TGCGCCAGCAGTCAGGGAAAATACAGGGCCCTCGACTACGAGCAGTACTTC.

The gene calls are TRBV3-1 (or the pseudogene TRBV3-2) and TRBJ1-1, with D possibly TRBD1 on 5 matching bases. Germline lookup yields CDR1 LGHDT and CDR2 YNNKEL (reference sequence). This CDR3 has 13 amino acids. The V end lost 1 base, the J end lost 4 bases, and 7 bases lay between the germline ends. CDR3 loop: CASSQAGGTEAFF. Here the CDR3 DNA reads TGTGCCAGCAGCCAAGCGGGGGGCACTGAAGCTTTCTTT.

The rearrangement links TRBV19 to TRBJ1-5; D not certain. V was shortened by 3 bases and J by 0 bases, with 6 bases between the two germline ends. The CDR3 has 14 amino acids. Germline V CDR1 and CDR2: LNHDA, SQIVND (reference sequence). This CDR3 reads CASSMRYSNQPQHF. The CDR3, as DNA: TGTGCCAGTAGTATGCGGTATAGCAATCAGCCCCAGCATTTT.

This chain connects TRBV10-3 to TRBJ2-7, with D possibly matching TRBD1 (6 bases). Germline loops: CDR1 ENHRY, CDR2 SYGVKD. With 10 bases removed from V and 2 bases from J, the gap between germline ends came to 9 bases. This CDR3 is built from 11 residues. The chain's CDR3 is CATQGTYEQYF. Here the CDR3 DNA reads TGTGCCACTCAGGGGACCTACGAGCAGTACTTC.

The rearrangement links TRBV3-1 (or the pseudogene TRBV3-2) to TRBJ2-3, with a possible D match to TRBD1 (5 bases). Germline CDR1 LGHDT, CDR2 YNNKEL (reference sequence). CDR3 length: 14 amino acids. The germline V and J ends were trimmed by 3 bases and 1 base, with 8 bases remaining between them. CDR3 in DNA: TGTGCCAGCAGCCACGGCAGGGGCACAGATACGCAGTATTTT. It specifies CASSHGRGTDTQYF.

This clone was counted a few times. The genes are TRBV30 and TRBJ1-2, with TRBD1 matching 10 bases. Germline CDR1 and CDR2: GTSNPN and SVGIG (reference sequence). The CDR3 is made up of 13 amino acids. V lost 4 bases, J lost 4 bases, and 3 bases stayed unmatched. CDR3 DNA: TGTGCCTGGACCAGACAGGGGGCCTATGGCTACACCTTC. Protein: CAWTRQGAYGYTF.

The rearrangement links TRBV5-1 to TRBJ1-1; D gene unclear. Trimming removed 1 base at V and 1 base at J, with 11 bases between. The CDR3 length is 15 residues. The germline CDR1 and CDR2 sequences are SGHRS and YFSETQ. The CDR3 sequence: CASSLLSRTNTEAFF. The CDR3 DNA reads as TGCGCCAGCAGCTTGTTGAGTCGAACGAACACTGAAGCTTTCTTT.

The CDR3 DNA reads as TGCAGTGCTAGTGGGAGCTCCTACGAGCAGTACTTC. Translated, it gives CSASGSSYEQYF. The chain recombines TRBV20-1 with TRBJ2-7, with TRBD2 as a possible D gene (5 bases). This CDR3 contains 12 residues. From germline, CDR1 is DFQATT and CDR2 SNEGSKA (reference sequence). V shed 3 bases and J shed 0 bases, with 6 bases lying between them.

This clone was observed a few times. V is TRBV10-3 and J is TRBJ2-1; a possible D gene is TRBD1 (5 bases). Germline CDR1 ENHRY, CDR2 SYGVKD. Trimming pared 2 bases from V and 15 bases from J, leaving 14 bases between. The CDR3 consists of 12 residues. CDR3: CAISETMGPGFF. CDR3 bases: TGTGCCATCAGTGAGACTATGGGGCCCGGGTTCTTC.

This chain's CDR3 is CAGSPTGFSNQPQHF. In DNA, the CDR3 is TGTGCCGGTTCTCCGACAGGCTTTAGCAATCAGCCCCAGCATTTT. The rearrangement uses TRBV19 and TRBJ1-5, with D possibly matching TRBD1 (6 bases). The CDR3 sequence is 15 residues long. CDR1 is LNHDA and CDR2 is SQIVND in the germline V gene (reference sequence). Trimming pared 11 bases from V and 0 bases from J, leaving 17 bases between.

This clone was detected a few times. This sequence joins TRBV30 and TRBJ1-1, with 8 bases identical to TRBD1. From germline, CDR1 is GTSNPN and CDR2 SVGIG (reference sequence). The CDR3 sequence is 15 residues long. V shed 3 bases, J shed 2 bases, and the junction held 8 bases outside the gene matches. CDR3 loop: CAWSAQGAPNTEAFF. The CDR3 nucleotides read TGTGCCTGGAGCGCGCAGGGGGCGCCAAACACTGAAGCTTTCTTT.

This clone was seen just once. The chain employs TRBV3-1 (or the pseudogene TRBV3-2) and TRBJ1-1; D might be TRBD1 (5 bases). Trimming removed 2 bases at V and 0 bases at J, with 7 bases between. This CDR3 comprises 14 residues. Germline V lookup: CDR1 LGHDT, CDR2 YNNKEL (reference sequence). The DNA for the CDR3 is TGTGCCAGCAGCCAACCGGACATGAACACTGAAGCTTTCTTT. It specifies CASSQPDMNTEAFF.

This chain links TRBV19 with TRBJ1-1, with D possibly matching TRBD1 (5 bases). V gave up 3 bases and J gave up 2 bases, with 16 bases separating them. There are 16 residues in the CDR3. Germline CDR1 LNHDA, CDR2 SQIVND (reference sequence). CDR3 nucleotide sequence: TGTGCCAGTAGTATCCGAACAGGCCCCGGTAACACTGAAGCTTTCTTT. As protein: CASSIRTGPGNTEAFF.

The CDR3 nucleotides are TGCGCCAGCAGTGAGTCTTTCAGGTGGGCAGGGCGAAGGCATAACTATGGCTACACCTTC. Translated: CASSESFRWAGRRHNYGYTF. J is TRBJ1-2 and V is TRBV10-2; perhaps TRBD1 as D (5 bases). Looked up from germline, CDR1 is WSHSY and CDR2 is SAAADI. The CDR3 runs to 20 residues. The V end was cut by 0 bases, the J end by 1 base, with 24 bases between.

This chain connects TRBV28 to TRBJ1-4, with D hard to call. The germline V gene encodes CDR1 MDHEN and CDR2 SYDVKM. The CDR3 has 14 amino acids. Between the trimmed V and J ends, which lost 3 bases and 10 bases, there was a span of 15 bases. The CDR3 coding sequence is TGTGCCAGCAGTTTTGATACCCGGCCAGGAAAACTGTTTTTT. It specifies CASSFDTRPGKLFF.

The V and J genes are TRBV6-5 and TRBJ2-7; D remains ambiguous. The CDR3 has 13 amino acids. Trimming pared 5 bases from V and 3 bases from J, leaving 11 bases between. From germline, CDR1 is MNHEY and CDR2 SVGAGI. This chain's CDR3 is CASSTGNGYEQYF. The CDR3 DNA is TGTGCCAGCAGTACGGGTAACGGCTACGAGCAGTACTTC.

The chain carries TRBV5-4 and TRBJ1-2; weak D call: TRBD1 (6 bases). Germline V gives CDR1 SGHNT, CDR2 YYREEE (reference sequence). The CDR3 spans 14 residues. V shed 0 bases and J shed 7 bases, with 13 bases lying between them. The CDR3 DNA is TGTGCCAGCAGCTTGGAAGGGGGGGCGGGTGGCTACACCTTC. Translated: CASSLEGGAGGYTF.

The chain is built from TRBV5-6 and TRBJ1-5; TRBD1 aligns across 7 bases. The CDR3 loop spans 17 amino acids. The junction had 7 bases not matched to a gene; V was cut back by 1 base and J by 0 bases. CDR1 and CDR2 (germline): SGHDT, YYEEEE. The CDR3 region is CASSLWGQTYSNQPQHF. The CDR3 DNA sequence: TGTGCCAGCAGCTTGTGGGGACAGACTTATAGCAATCAGCCCCAGCATTTT.

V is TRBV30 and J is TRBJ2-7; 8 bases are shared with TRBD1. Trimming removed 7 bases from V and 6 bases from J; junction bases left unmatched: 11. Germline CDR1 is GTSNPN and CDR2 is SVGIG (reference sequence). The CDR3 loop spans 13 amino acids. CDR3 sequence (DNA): TGTGCCTCTCCGCGGGACAGGCAGGCCGAGCAGTACTTC. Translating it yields CASPRDRQAEQYF.

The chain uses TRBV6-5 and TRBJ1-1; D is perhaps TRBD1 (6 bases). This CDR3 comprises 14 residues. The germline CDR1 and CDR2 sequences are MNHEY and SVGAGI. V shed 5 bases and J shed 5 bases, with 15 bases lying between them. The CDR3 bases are TGTGCCAGCAGTCAAACAGGGAGATGGACTGAAGCTTTCTTT. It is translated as CASSQTGRWTEAFF.

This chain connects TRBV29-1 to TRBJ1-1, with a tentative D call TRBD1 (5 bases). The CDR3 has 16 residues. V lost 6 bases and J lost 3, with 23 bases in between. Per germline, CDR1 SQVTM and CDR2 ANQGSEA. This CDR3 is CSVVYSGGRGDTEAFF. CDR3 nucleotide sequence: TGCAGCGTGGTATACTCGGGTGGAAGGGGTGACACTGAAGCTTTCTTT.

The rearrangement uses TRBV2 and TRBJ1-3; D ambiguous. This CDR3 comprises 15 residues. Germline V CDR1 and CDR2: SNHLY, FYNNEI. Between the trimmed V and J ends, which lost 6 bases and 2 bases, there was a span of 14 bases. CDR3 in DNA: TGTGCCAGCAGGCCCATGGCAGGAACTGGAAACACCATATATTTT. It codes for CASRPMAGTGNTIYF.

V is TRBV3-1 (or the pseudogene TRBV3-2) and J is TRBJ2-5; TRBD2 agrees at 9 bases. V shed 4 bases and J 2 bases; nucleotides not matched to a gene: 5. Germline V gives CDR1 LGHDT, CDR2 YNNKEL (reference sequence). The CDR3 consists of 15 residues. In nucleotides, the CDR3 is TGTGCCAGCAGCCCGACTAGCGGATCACAAGAGACCCAGTACTTC. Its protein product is CASSPTSGSQETQYF.

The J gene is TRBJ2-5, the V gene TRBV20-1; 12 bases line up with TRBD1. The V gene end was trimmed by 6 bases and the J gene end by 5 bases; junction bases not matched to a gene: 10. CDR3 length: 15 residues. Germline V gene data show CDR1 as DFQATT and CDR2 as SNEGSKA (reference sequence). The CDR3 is CSASIGTGGVETQYF. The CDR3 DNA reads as TGCAGTGCCAGTATCGGGACAGGGGGCGTTGAGACCCAGTACTTC.

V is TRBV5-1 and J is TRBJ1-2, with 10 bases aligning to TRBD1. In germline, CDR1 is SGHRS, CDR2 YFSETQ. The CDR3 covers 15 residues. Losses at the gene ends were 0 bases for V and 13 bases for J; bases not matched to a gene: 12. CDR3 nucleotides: TGCGCCAGCAGCTTGGTCCCGGGACAGGGGATTATGGCCACCTTC. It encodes CASSLVPGQGIMATF.

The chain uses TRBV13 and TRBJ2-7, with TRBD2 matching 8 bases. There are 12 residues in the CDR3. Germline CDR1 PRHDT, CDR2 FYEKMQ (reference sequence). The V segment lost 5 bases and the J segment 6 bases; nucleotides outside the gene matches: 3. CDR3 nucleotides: TGTGCCAGCAGCGGGACTAGAGGCGAGCAGTACTTC. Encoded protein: CASSGTRGEQYF.

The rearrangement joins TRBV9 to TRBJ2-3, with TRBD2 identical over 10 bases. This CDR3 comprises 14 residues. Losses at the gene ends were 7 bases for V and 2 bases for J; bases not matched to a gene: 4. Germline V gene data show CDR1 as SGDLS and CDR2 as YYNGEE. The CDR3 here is CASGAGGNTDTQYF. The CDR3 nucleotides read TGTGCCAGCGGAGCGGGGGGGAACACAGATACGCAGTATTTT.